The clone carrying this TCR beta chain was seen repeatedly, ten times or more. The sample originates from a study of identical twins. Template switching added a universal primer site, and cDNA bore unique molecular identifiers. TCRdb called the 5' RACE reads again in MiXCR, with one record for every CDR3 protein. This repertoire shows 400,000 to 500,000 distinct CDR3 sequences, 15% to 20% found once; its top ten account for roughly 12%. V lost 1 base to trimming and J lost 8 bases, with 13 bases between them. Germline lookup yields CDR1 SGHTA and CDR2 FQGNSA. CDR3 length: 14 residues. Sequenced: naive T cells sorted from blood. The chain uses TRBV7-2 and TRBJ2-3; D is uncertain. This TCR was sampled from a man aged 50-59 years in good health. CDR3 coding DNA: TGTGCCAGCAGCTTAGGGTCCACCCCGGGTACGCAGTATTTT. Amino acid sequence: CASSLGSTPGTQYF.